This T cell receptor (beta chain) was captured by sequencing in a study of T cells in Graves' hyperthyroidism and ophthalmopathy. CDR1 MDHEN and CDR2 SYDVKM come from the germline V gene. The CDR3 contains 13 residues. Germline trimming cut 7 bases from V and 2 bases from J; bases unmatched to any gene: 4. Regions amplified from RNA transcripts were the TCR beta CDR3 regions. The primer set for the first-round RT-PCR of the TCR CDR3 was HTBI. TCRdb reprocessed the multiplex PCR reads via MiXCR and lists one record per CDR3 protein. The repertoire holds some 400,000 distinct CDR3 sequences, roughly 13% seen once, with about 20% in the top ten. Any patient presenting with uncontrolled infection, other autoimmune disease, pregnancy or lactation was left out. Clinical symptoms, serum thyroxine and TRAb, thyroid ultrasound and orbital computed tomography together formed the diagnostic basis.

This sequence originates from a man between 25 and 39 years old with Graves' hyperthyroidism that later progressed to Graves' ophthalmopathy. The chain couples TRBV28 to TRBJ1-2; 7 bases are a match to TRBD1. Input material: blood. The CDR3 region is CASNPDRNYGYTF. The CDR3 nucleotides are TGTGCCAGCAACCCGGACAGGAACTATGGCTACACCTTC.